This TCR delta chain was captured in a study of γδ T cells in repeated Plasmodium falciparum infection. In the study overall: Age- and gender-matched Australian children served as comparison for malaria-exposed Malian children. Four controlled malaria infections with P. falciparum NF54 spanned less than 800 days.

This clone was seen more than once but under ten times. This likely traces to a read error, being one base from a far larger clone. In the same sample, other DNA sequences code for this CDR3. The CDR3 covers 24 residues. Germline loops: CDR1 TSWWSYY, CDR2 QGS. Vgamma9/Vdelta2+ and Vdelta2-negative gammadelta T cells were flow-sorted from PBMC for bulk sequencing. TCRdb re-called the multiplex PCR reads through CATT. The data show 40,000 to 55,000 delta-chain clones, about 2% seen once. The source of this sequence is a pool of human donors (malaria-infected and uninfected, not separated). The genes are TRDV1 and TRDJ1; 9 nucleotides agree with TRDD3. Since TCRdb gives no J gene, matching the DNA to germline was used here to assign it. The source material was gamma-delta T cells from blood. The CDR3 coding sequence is TGTGCCCTTGGGGAATACTCTCCGTTTAATGCGGCTAGCTGGGGGATCTTGTACACCGATAAACTCATCTTT. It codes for CALGEYSPFNAASWGILYTDKLIF.